Detailed here is one T cell receptor beta chain. Germline CDR1 is SGDLS and CDR2 is YYNGEE. This CDR3 contains 15 residues. The ends lost 0 bases at V and 4 bases at J; junction bases unmatched: 3. Some clones are missing from TCRdb's copy, which holds only in-frame ones; the method was immunoSEQ multiplex PCR. Altogether over 75,000 clones are present, roughly 90% being singletons, with the ten largest covering around 0.33%. This record comes from a study of OX40 agonist ivuxolimab in advanced cancers. This clonotype originated in an adult with an advanced solid tumor such as melanoma, head and neck, liver or kidney cancer. This specimen consisted of CD4+ or CD8+ T cells sorted from blood, obtained in a trial of the OX40 agonist ivuxolimab. The rearrangement joins TRBV9 to TRBJ2-7; 11 positions agree with TRBD2. CDR3 region: CASSVELAGGYEQYF. The DNA for the CDR3 is TGTGCCAGCAGCGTAGAGTTAGCGGGAGGGTACGAGCAGTACTTC.